This T cell receptor (beta chain) was captured by sequencing in a study of control samples from healthy donors and cancer patients (dated by TCRdb to 2019 to 2021). Looking up the germline V gene yields CDR1 SGHAT and CDR2 FQNNGV. V is cut by 4 bases and J by 9 bases, and the space between the germline ends is 19 bases. Inclusive of the bounding cysteine and phenylalanine, the CDR3 is 15 residues long. Only the CDR3 portion is preserved as DNA: 45 bases, with reading frame beginning at the first base. Receptor amplification or capture employed the immunoSEQ multiplex PCR assay. TCRdb holds this immuneACCESS table with in-frame rearrangements only. Some clones are missing; in checked studies, unresolved V genes explain under half, and the rest has no known cause. Across this sample there are about 160,000 clones, with over 85% seen only once. The ten largest clones add up to around 11% of the sample.

Notes on this clone: Its antigen is unknown. Base qualities were left out, and no much larger clone turns up one base away.

This receptor was taken from a man younger than 40 in good health. Source material: blood. Recombination connected TRBV11-2 to TRBJ2-1, with the D gene not clear enough to name. The CDR3 has the sequence CASSSEGRTSGEQFF. The sequenced DNA is TGTGCCAGCAGCTCCGAAGGTCGTACATCGGGTGAGCAGTTCTTC.